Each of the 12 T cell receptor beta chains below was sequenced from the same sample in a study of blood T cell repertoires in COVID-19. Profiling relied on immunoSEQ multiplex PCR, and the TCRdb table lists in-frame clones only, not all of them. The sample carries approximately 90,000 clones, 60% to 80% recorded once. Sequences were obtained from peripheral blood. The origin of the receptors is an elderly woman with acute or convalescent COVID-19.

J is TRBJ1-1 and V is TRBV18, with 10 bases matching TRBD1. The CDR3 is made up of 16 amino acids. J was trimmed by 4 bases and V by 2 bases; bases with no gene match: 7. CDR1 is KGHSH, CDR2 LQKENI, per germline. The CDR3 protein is CASSPSYRTGGTEAFF. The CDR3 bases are TGTGCCAGCTCACCATCTTACCGGACAGGGGGCACTGAAGCTTTCTTT.

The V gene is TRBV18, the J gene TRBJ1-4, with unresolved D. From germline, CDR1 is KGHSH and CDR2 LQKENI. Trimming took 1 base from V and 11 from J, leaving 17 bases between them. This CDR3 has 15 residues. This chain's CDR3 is CASSPRSEASTKLFF. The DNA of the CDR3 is TGTGCCAGCTCACCACGCTCGGAGGCAAGTACGAAACTGTTTTTT.

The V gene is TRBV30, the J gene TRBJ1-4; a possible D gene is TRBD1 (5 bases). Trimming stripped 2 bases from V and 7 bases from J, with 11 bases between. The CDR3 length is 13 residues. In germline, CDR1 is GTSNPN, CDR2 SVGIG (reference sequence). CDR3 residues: CAWSRGGIEKLFF. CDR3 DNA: TGTGCCTGGAGTCGGGGGGGGATTGAAAAACTGTTTTTT.

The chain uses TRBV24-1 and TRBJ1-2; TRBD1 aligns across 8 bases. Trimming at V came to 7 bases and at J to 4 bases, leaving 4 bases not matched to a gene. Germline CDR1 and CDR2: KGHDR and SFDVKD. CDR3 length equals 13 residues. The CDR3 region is CATRQGAAYGYTF. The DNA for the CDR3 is TGTGCCACCAGGCAGGGGGCAGCCTATGGCTACACCTTC.

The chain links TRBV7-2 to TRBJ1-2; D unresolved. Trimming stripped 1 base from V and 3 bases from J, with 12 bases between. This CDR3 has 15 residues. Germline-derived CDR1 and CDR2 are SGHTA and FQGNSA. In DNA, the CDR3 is TGTGCCAGCAGCTTAGTGAGGGTTGGGCACTATGGCTACACCTTC. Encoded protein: CASSLVRVGHYGYTF. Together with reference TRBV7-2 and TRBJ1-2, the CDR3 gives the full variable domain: GAGVSQSPSNKVTEKGKDVELRCDPISGHTALYWYRQSLGQGLEFLIYFQGNSAPDKSGLPSDRFSAERTGGSVSTLTIQRTQQEDSAVYLCASSLVRVGHYGYTFGSGTRLTVV.

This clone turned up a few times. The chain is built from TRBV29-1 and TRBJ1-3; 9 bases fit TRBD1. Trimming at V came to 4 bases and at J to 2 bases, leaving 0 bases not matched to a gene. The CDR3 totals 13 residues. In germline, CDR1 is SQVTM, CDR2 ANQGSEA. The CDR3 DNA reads TGCAGCGTTGGACAGGGGGCTGGAAACACCATATATTTT. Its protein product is CSVGQGAGNTIYF. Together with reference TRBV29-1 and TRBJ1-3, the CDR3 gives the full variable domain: SAVISQKPSRDICQRGTSLTIQCQVDSQVTMMFWYRQQPGQSLTLIATANQGSEATYESGFVIDKFPISRPNLTFSTLTVSNMSPEDSSIYLCSVGQGAGNTIYFGEGSWLTVV.

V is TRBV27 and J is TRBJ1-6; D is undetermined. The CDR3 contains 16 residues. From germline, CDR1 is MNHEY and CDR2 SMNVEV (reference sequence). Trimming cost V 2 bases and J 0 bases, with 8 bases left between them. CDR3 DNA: TGTGCCAGCAGTTTAGGTGGGAGCTCCTATAATTCACCCCTCCACTTT. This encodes CASSLGGSSYNSPLHF.

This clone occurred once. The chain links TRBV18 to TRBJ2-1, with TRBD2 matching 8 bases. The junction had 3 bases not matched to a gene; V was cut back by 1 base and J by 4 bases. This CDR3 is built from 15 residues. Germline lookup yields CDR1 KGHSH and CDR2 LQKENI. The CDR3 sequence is CASSPQGLEYNEQFF. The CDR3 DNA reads TGTGCCAGCTCACCACAGGGACTAGAGTACAATGAGCAGTTCTTC. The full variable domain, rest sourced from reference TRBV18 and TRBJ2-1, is NAGVMQNPRHLVRRRGQEARLRCSPMKGHSHVYWYRQLPEEGLKFMVYLQKENIIDESGMPKERFSAEFPKEGPSILRIQQVVRGDSAAYFCASSPQGLEYNEQFFGPGTRLTVL.

The CDR3 DNA is TGTGCCAGCAGCTTAACAGGGCCATACGAGCAGTACTTC. It is translated as CASSLTGPYEQYF. The V gene is TRBV7-6, the J gene TRBJ2-7; D possibly corresponds to TRBD1 (6 bases). The CDR3 is 13 amino acids. V was trimmed by 2 bases and J by 4 bases, leaving 9 bases between them. Germline CDR1 and CDR2: SGHVS and FNYEAQ. Looking up the rest from reference TRBV7-6 and TRBJ2-7 gives the full variable domain: GAGVSQSPRYKVTKRGQDVALRCDPISGHVSLYWYRQALGQGPEFLTYFNYEAQQDKSGLPNDRFSAERPEGSISTLTIQRTEQRDSAMYRCASSLTGPYEQYFGPGTRLTVT.

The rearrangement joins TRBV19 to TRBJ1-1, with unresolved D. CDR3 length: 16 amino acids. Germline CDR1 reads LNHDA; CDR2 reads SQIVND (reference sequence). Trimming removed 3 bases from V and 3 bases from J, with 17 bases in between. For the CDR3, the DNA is TGTGCCAGTAGTATTCTAGCGGGAGTCGGGTACACTGAAGCTTTCTTT. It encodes CASSILAGVGYTEAFF.

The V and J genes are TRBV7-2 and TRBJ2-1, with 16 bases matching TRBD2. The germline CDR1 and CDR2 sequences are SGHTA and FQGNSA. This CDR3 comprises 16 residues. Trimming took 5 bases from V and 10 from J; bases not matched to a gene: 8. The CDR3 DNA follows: TGTGCCAGCAGCCCGATAGGGACTAGCGGGGGGGCCGAGCAGTTCTTC. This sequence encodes CASSPIGTSGGAEQFF.

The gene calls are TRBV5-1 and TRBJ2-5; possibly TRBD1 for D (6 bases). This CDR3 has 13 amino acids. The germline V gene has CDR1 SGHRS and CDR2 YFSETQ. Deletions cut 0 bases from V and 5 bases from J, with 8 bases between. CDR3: CASSLDRVETQYF. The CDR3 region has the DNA TGCGCCAGCAGCTTGGACAGGGTCGAGACCCAGTACTTC.